The rows below give T cell receptor beta chains drawn from one sample of a study of cytomegalovirus exposure and HLA in healthy donors. Only in-frame clones appear in the TCRdb table, and some are missing; sequencing was by immunoSEQ multiplex PCR. In the table there are 100,000 to 150,000 clones, roughly 80% of which are singletons. Sequenced input: PBMCs. These receptors were obtained from a man aged 55 to 70 in good health and CMV-seropositive. Each CDR3 is given with its conserved first and last residue. The D gene is left open where the match is weak. For some rows the clone size is stated as once, few or many, or as a class when expanded; others skip it.

v_call	d_call	j_call	clone_size	cdr3_nt	cdr3_aa
TRBV29-1	.	TRBJ2-7	.	TGCAGCGTTGAGAAGCCAGGAAGCTACGAGCAGTACTTC	CSVEKPGSYEQYF
TRBV5-4	.	TRBJ1-1	.	TGTGCCAGCAGCTTGGACAGGGTCGGTGAAGCTTTCTTT	CASSLDRVGEAFF
TRBV11-2	TRBD1	TRBJ1-4	.	TGTGCCAGCAGCGCTACAGGGGGCGCGGGTGAAAAACTGTTTTTT	CASSATGGAGEKLFF
TRBV27	TRBD2	TRBJ2-7	.	TGTGCCAGCAGTCCCACTCGCGGGAGTGCCTACGAGCAGTACTTC	CASSPTRGSAYEQYF
TRBV11-2	.	TRBJ1-4	.	TGTGCCAGCAGCTTAGATAAGGTCTACAGGGAACCTAATGAAAAACTGTTTTTT	CASSLDKVYREPNEKLFF
TRBV6-5	.	TRBJ2-1	.	TGTGCCAGCAGCTCTCTACGGGGGTCTCACAATGAGCAGTTCTTC	CASSSLRGSHNEQFF
TRBV18	.	TRBJ2-2	.	TGTGCCAGCTCACCTCTTACCAACTCTAACACCGGGGAGCTGTTTTTT	CASSPLTNSNTGELFF
TRBV19	.	TRBJ2-2	.	TGTGCCAGTAGTACCCAGGGCCGCCGGAACACCGGGGAGCTGTTTTTT	CASSTQGRRNTGELFF
TRBV9	TRBD1	TRBJ1-1	few	TGTGCCAGCAGCGTAGATGGCAGGGGGGACACTGAAGCTTTCTTT	CASSVDGRGDTEAFF
TRBV7-3	TRBD1	TRBJ2-1	.	TGTGCCAGCAGCTCCGACAGGGCCCCATACAATGAGCAGTTCTTC	CASSSDRAPYNEQFF
TRBV19	TRBD1	TRBJ1-2	.	TGTGCCAGTAGTTTCGGGGACAGGGACTATGGCTACACCTTC	CASSFGDRDYGYTF
TRBV10-3	TRBD1	TRBJ2-3	.	TGTGCCACCGGACAGGGGGGGGACACAGATACGCAGTATTTT	CATGQGGDTDTQYF
TRBV10-2	.	TRBJ2-5	.	TGCGCCAGCAGTGGGGGCGGACAGCAAGAGACCCAGTACTTC	CASSGGGQQETQYF
TRBV5-6	TRBD1	TRBJ2-1	.	TGTGCCAGCAGCTTGGGGCCGGGACAGGGGCTGTATGAGCAGTTCTTC	CASSLGPGQGLYEQFF
TRBV6-6	.	TRBJ1-2	.	TGTACCAGCAGTGCGACAGACTATGGCTACACCTTC	CTSSATDYGYTF
TRBV11-2	.	TRBJ2-3	.	TGTGCCAGCAGCTTAGCGGGCACAGATACGCAGTATTTT	CASSLAGTDTQYF
TRBV4-1	.	TRBJ2-3	.	TGCGCCAGCAGCCCCGGGGAAACAGATACGCAGTATTTT	CASSPGETDTQYF
TRBV19	TRBD2	TRBJ2-7	.	TGTGCCAGTAGAGGACTAGACTACTACGAGCAGTACTTC	CASRGLDYYEQYF
TRBV5-1	.	TRBJ1-4	.	TGCGCCAGCAGCTCGGAGCCCTCCGGAAAACTGTTTTTT	CASSSEPSGKLFF
TRBV18	TRBD1	TRBJ2-6	.	TGTGCCAGCTCACGACAGGGGGCCCCAGGGGCCAACGTCCTGACTTTC	CASSRQGAPGANVLTF
TRBV9	TRBD2	TRBJ2-3	.	TGTGCCAGCAGCGTAGGAACTAGCGGTTCCACAGATACGCAGTATTTT	CASSVGTSGSTDTQYF
TRBV7-2	TRBD2	TRBJ2-7	.	TGTGCCAGCAGCTTCGAAGCGGGAGAAGGCTACGAGCAGTACTTC	CASSFEAGEGYEQYF
TRBV5-1	TRBD1	TRBJ2-6	.	TGCGCCAGCAGCGCGGAGGGACAGGGGCTTTTCTCTGGGGCCAACGTCCTGACTTTC	CASSAEGQGLFSGANVLTF
TRBV7-9	.	TRBJ2-2	few	TGTGCCAGCAGCCCAAGTGCGGGGGCCGGAGACGGGGAGCTGTTTTTT	CASSPSAGAGDGELFF
TRBV7-7	.	TRBJ2-1	.	TGTGCCAGCAGCTCGCGGGGATGGAATGAGCAGTTCTTC	CASSSRGWNEQFF
TRBV30	TRBD2	TRBJ2-2	once	TGTGCCTGGAGTTTGGGGGGCGGGAGGGTGACCGGGGAGCTGTTTTTT	CAWSLGGGRVTGELFF
TRBV7-2	.	TRBJ1-5	.	TGTGCCAGCAGCTTTCAGAGGTCGCAGGGAACGTTCCAGCCCCAGCATTTT	CASSFQRSQGTFQPQHF
TRBV5-4	.	TRBJ1-1	.	TGTGCCAGCAGCTTGACCGGCACTGAAGCTTTCTTT	CASSLTGTEAFF
TRBV7-2	TRBD2	TRBJ2-7	.	TGTGCCAGCAGCTTAGCGGGTGCGGGGGTACCCGGCTACGAGCAGTACTTC	CASSLAGAGVPGYEQYF
TRBV6-5	.	TRBJ2-1	.	TGTGCCAGCAGTTGGGGGGATAGGTCCCACAATGAGCAGTTCTTC	CASSWGDRSHNEQFF
TRBV29-1	.	TRBJ1-2	.	TGCAGCGTCTGGACAGCGTCCTATGGCTACACCTTC	CSVWTASYGYTF
TRBV5-4	.	TRBJ2-7	.	TGTGCCAGCAGCCGTAAGGACAGCTCCTACGAGCAGTACTTC	CASSRKDSSYEQYF
TRBV28	.	TRBJ2-6	.	TGTGCCAGCACCCCCCCCAGGGGAACTTCTGGGGCCAACGTCCTGACTTTC	CASTPPRGTSGANVLTF
TRBV5-4	TRBD2	TRBJ2-7	.	TGTGCCAGCAGCTTGGAAAGCGGGGGGGGCTACGAGCAGTACTTC	CASSLESGGGYEQYF
TRBV5-1	.	TRBJ1-5	.	TGCGCCAGCAAGGTAGGGGGGGAAACCAATCAGCCCCAGCATTTT	CASKVGGETNQPQHF
TRBV18	TRBD1	TRBJ2-3	.	TGTGCCAGCTCACCGACCGGGACAGGGGGCACAGATACGCAGTATTTT	CASSPTGTGGTDTQYF
TRBV7-9	TRBD1	TRBJ1-5	.	TGTTCCAGCAGCCACCTAGGGGGACAGCGCAATCAGCCCCAGCATTTT	CSSSHLGGQRNQPQHF
TRBV7-3	TRBD2	TRBJ2-7	.	TGTGCCAGCAGCTTAAGGTTTAGCGGGAAATCCTACGAGCAGTACTTC	CASSLRFSGKSYEQYF
TRBV19	.	TRBJ2-7	.	TGTGCCAGTAGACAGACAGGCAGCTCCTACGAGCAGTACTTC	CASRQTGSSYEQYF
TRBV4-1	TRBD1	TRBJ1-4	once	TGCGCCAGCAGCCAAAAAGAGTGGCCCACAGGGGGCCAGGGGAATGAAAAACTGTTTTTT	CASSQKEWPTGGQGNEKLFF